The text below deals with one T cell receptor beta chain. Libraries were prepared by immunoSEQ multiplex PCR; TCRdb keeps only in-frame clonotypes and omits some of them. This repertoire shows approximately 100,000 clones, 95% to 96% found once; its top ten account for approximately 0.2%. Deletions cut 6 bases from V and 0 bases from J, with 11 bases between. Germline loops: CDR1 SEHNR, CDR2 FQNEAQ (reference sequence). The CDR3 consists of 15 residues. The data belong to a study of technical replicates of blood from a few donors. The chain links TRBV7-9 to TRBJ2-2, with D unresolved. The source is a human donor in good health. The material sequenced was T cells isolated from PBMCs. The CDR3 nucleotides are TGTGCCAGCAGACGCCTAGTGGCGAACACCGGGGAGCTGTTTTTT. This translates into CASRRLVANTGELFF.